What follows is one T cell receptor (beta chain) and its context. Its antigen remains unknown. This entry is derived from a study of STAT3 mutations in large granular lymphocyte leukemia. Assay: immunoSEQ multiplex PCR; the TCRdb copy retains only in-frame clones and omits some. Of 35,000 to 40,000 clones in the sample, about 88% are singletons; the top ten hold 0.4% to 0.55%. Study-wide results and limits: In T-cell large granular lymphocyte leukemia, about half of patients showed multiple immunodominant subclonotypes.

The CDR3 runs 10 residues. The germline gives CDR1 SQVTM, CDR2 ANQGSEA. The V end lost 4 bases, the J end lost 5 bases, and 5 bases lay between the germline ends. The material sequenced was PBMCs. The chain uses TRBV29-1 and TRBJ2-5; D possibly matches TRBD1 or TRBD2 (5 bases each). This TCR was sampled from a human donor with T large granular lymphocyte leukemia. Some clones in this sample may be carry-over from other donors' samples. Here the CDR3 reads CSVGDETQYF. The CDR3 nucleotides read TGCAGCGTTGGGGACGAGACCCAGTACTTC.